This T cell receptor beta chain is drawn from a study of stem cell transplantation in POMP-related autoinflammatory disease. Study-level background: Impaired MHC class I-dependent CD8+ differentiation was hypothesized from defective thymoproteasomes. Through one year post-transplant, neutrophils and platelets were 100% of graft donor origin. Findings of the study overall: Unique TRB V-J gene pairings were limited in number in patients with PRAID. PRAID patients trended toward lower TRB diversity and higher clonality in all analyzed T-cell subsets.

TCRdb's copy holds only in-frame clones and misses some; the assay was immunoSEQ multiplex PCR. Counted here are tens of thousands of clones, approximately 91% occurring once; the ten biggest clones make up around 0.72%. The length of the CDR3 is 12 residues. Germline CDR1 and CDR2: WSHSY and SAAADI. The germline V and J ends were trimmed by 2 bases and 5 bases, with 6 bases remaining between them. Comment on this clone: Its antigen is not known.

The receptor's source is a human patient with POMP-related autoinflammation and immune dysregulation (PRAID). Some T cells could come from the graft donor. V usage is TRBV10-2 and J usage is TRBJ2-5, with D hard to call. The specimen comprised CD4+ T cells from PBMCs, sampled after stem cell transplantation. The CDR3 DNA reads as TGCGCCAGCAGTGAGCAGTGGGAGACCCAGTACTTC. Translated: CASSEQWETQYF.